The 7 T cell receptor beta chains presented below share a single source sample, sequenced in a study of blood T cell repertoires in COVID-19. The protocol was immunoSEQ multiplex PCR, while the TCRdb copy is restricted to in-frame clones and leaves out a portion. Of about 39,000 clones listed, around four fifths are singletons. Sequencing used peripheral blood. The receptors shown here come from a man aged 50 to 60 with active or convalescent COVID-19.

This sequence joins TRBV2 and TRBJ2-7; D perhaps matches TRBD1 (5 bases). V lost 6 bases, J lost 0 bases, and 9 bases lay in between. This CDR3 spans 13 amino acids. Germline assignment: CDR1 SNHLY and CDR2 FYNNEI. CDR3 residues: CASRADSSYEQYF. For the CDR3, the DNA is TGTGCCAGCAGAGCTGACAGCTCCTACGAGCAGTACTTC.

CDR3 in DNA: TGTGCCACTCCAGCCCCCCCTGACAGCTCCTACAATGAGCAGTTCTTC. Translation: CATPAPPDSSYNEQFF. J is TRBJ2-1 and V is TRBV19; TRBD1 might be the D (5 bases). The V and J ends lost 10 bases and 0 bases respectively, with 19 bases between them. This CDR3 spans 16 amino acids. Germline lookup yields CDR1 LNHDA and CDR2 SQIVND (reference sequence).

The gene calls are TRBV5-8 and TRBJ1-1, with TRBD1 matching 7 bases. V shed 4 bases and J 8 bases; nucleotides not matched to a gene: 11. The CDR3 contains 14 residues. CDR1 SGHTS and CDR2 YDEGEE come from the germline V gene. Written as DNA, the CDR3 is TGTGCCAGCAGCCCTGAATCGGACAGGAAAGAAGCTTTCTTT. Translation gives CASSPESDRKEAFF.

This clone appeared a few times. V is TRBV6-1 and J is TRBJ1-5; the D gene is possibly TRBD1 (5 bases). The CDR3 runs to 14 residues. V was cut by 1 base and J by 12 bases, with 16 bases left in between. The germline V gene has CDR1 MNHNS and CDR2 SASEGT. The CDR3 region is CASSEGGTSGDQHF. CDR3 in DNA: TGTGCCAGCAGTGAAGGGGGGACCTCGGGGGACCAGCATTTT.

The chain has TRBV7-9 and TRBJ1-5; D unclear. Germline assignment: CDR1 SEHNR and CDR2 FQNEAQ (reference sequence). The CDR3 consists of 15 residues. The V end lost 1 base, the J end lost 4 bases, and 11 bases lay between the germline ends. The CDR3 reads CASSLGGGENQPQHF. In nucleotides, the CDR3 is TGTGCCAGCAGCTTAGGGGGAGGAGAGAATCAGCCCCAGCATTTT.

This chain's CDR3 is CASSFRRGNEKLFF. As DNA, the CDR3 is TGTGCCAGCAGCTTCCGGAGAGGCAATGAAAAACTGTTTTTT. The V and J genes are TRBV7-2 and TRBJ1-4; D unclear. V lost 3 bases, J lost 5 bases, and 10 bases lay in between. CDR3 length equals 14 residues. Looked up from germline, CDR1 is SGHTA and CDR2 is FQGNSA. The variable domain in full, with the rest retrieved from reference TRBV7-2 and TRBJ1-4, is GAGVSQSPSNKVTEKGKDVELRCDPISGHTALYWYRQSLGQGLEFLIYFQGNSAPDKSGLPSDRFSAERTGGSVSTLTIQRTQQEDSAVYLCASSFRRGNEKLFFGSGTQLSVL.

The gene calls are TRBV5-6 and TRBJ1-2, with unresolved D. Germline V CDR1 and CDR2: SGHDT, YYEEEE. The V gene lost 0 bases and the J gene lost 0 bases, with 6 bases spanning the gap. The CDR3 totals 14 residues. The CDR3 nucleotides are TGTGCCAGCAGCTTGGACGGAGCTAACTATGGCTACACCTTC. Its protein is CASSLDGANYGYTF.